A selection of T cell receptor beta chains follows, all from one sample in a study of identical twins. TCRdb re-derived calls from the 5' RACE reads in MiXCR, one entry per CDR3 protein. The profile shows about 240,000 distinct CDR3 sequences, 6% to 8.5% of them singletons. This sample was shared with a second study, whose subject was yellow fever vaccine responses in identical twins.

Sequencing used CD8+ T cells sorted from blood. The source of these receptors is a woman aged 18 to 35 in good health. CDR3s include the opening cysteine and the closing phenylalanine or tryptophan. The D gene is left open where the match is weak. The listing skips clone size in some rows; elsewhere it reads once, few, many or a size class.

CDR3 DNA,CDR3 protein,V gene,clone size,D gene,J gene
TGTGCCAGCGGCCGGACAGGGGGATTCATTGAGCAGTTCTTC,CASGRTGGFIEQFF,TRBV12-3/TRBV12-4,many,TRBD1,TRBJ2-1
TGTGCCAGCAGCTTCGGGACAGGGGGAATTTTGGGCACCTTC,CASSFGTGGILGTF,TRBV5-6,.,TRBD1,TRBJ1-2
TGCAGCGTTGAAGATCGCGGGGTCCAGTGGGTTTATGGCTACACCTTC,CSVEDRGVQWVYGYTF,TRBV29-1,many,.,TRBJ1-2
TGTGCCAGCAGTCTAGACTATGAAGGGGTGGAAGGCTACACCTTC,CASSLDYEGVEGYTF,TRBV12-3/TRBV12-4,many,.,TRBJ1-2
TGTGCCAGCAGCTCACAGGAAGAAAAACTGTTTTTT,CASSSQEEKLFF,TRBV7-8,many,.,TRBJ1-4
TGTGCCAGCAGCCCCGTTTTTGAGTCAGCCAGTGAAGCTTTCTTT,CASSPVFESASEAFF,TRBV7-9,.,.,TRBJ1-1
TGCGCCAGCAGTCCCGGGACCGTCTCTGGAAACACCATATATTTT,CASSPGTVSGNTIYF,TRBV5-1,.,.,TRBJ1-3
TGTGCCAGTGACCTTGCGGGGCTCAATCAGCCCCAGCATTTT,CASDLAGLNQPQHF,TRBV19,few,.,TRBJ1-5
TGTGCCAGCAGCGTGGATCTGGGCAAAAACATTCAGTACTTC,CASSVDLGKNIQYF,TRBV9,few,.,TRBJ2-4
TGTGCCAGCAGCTTAACCGCCGGGACTAGCGGGTTGAGCTCCTACAATGAGCAGTTCTTC,CASSLTAGTSGLSSYNEQFF,TRBV7-3,.,TRBD2,TRBJ2-1
TGCGCCAGCAGCCAAGACATTCCGGGACAGGGCCGTGAAAAACTGTTTTTT,CASSQDIPGQGREKLFF,TRBV4-1,many,TRBD1,TRBJ1-4
TGTGCCAGCAGCAATTGGGGAGGACAGAGCTATCACTTCGGCTACACCTTC,CASSNWGGQSYHFGYTF,TRBV5-6,.,.,TRBJ1-2
TGTGCCAGCAGCTCCGGACAGGGGGAGGTGGCTGAAGCTTTCTTT,CASSSGQGEVAEAFF,TRBV7-9,few,TRBD1,TRBJ1-1
TGCGCCAGCAGCCGTCATACCGGGACTAGAGGCCCTTGGGCCCAGTACTTC,CASSRHTGTRGPWAQYF,TRBV4-1,many,TRBD2,TRBJ2-5
TGTGCCAGCTCAGAGGCGAATTCACCCCTCCACTTT,CASSEANSPLHF,TRBV18,many,.,TRBJ1-6
TGTGCCACCAGCAGAACTGGGACTGGCTCTGGGGCCAACGTCCTGACTTTC,CATSRTGTGSGANVLTF,TRBV15,many,.,TRBJ2-6
TGTGCCAGCAGCGTAGCTTACGCTAGCGGGGCCCCGAACACCGGGGAGCTGTTTTTT,CASSVAYASGAPNTGELFF,TRBV9,many,TRBD2,TRBJ2-2
TGTGCCAGCAGCTTAGAACTCTTCATTGAGCAGTTCTTC,CASSLELFIEQFF,TRBV7-9,few,.,TRBJ2-1
TGTGCCAGCAGCAACAACCTAGGGGCGGGAGTCACAGATACGCAGTATTTT,CASSNNLGAGVTDTQYF,TRBV3-1,.,TRBD2,TRBJ2-3
TGTGCCAGTAAATCAGGGGCGGAGACCCAGTACTTC,CASKSGAETQYF,TRBV19,.,.,TRBJ2-5
TGTGCCAGCAGTCCCTGGACGGACAATGAGCAGTTCTTC,CASSPWTDNEQFF,TRBV27,few,.,TRBJ2-1
TGTGCCAGCAGCTTAGACCCGTCAGAGCGGGAGCACACCGGGGAGCTGTTTTTT,CASSLDPSEREHTGELFF,TRBV11-2,many,TRBD2,TRBJ2-2
TGTGCCAGCAGCCAAGCACGACTTTCGCGGGACAGGGGATCCGGGGAGCTGTTTTTT,CASSQARLSRDRGSGELFF,TRBV3-1,.,TRBD1,TRBJ2-2
TGTGCCAGCAGTCTAGGATTCCACGGGGAGCTGTTTTTT,CASSLGFHGELFF,TRBV2,many,.,TRBJ2-2
TGTGCCAGCAGCTTAGAAGCGGCAGCTAACTATGGCTACACCTTC,CASSLEAAANYGYTF,TRBV11-2,.,.,TRBJ1-2
TGTGCCAGCAGTGAAGGTCGGCAGCTGGCCTACAATGAGCAGTTCTTC,CASSEGRQLAYNEQFF,TRBV2,many,.,TRBJ2-1
TGTGCCACCAGTGACCAAGGACTAGCGGTGAACACCGGGGAGCTGTTTTTT,CATSDQGLAVNTGELFF,TRBV24-1,few,TRBD2,TRBJ2-2
TGCAGCGTTGAAGAGGCCAGCTCCTACGAGCAGTACTTC,CSVEEASSYEQYF,TRBV29-1,few,.,TRBJ2-7
TGTGCCAGCAGCCCCGGGCCCATCTGGTCGGATACGCAGTATTTT,CASSPGPIWSDTQYF,TRBV5-6,.,.,TRBJ2-3
TGTGCCAGCACGGGACAGGGATCCTACGAGCAGTACTTC,CASTGQGSYEQYF,TRBV27,few,TRBD1,TRBJ2-7
TGCGCCAGCAGCCAAGCCGTTGGGCACACTGAAGCTTTCTTT,CASSQAVGHTEAFF,TRBV4-1,many,.,TRBJ1-1
TGTGCCACCAGCAGACCCAAGGGCAACCCGGACTATGGCTACACCTTC,CATSRPKGNPDYGYTF,TRBV15,few,.,TRBJ1-2
TGTGCCAGCCTGACTAGCGGGAGCCTTGGGAGTCGCACAGATACGCAGTATTTT,CASLTSGSLGSRTDTQYF,TRBV28,.,TRBD2,TRBJ2-3
TGTGCCAGCAGTTTAGTGGGACAGGGGGCGGCGGAGCAGTACTTC,CASSLVGQGAAEQYF,TRBV28,few,TRBD1,TRBJ2-7
TGTGCCAGCAGCTCTACCAGTAGCGGGAGGGCCGCAGATACGCAGTATTTT,CASSSTSSGRAADTQYF,TRBV7-9,.,TRBD2,TRBJ2-3
TGTGCCAGCAGTGACTCCCCGGACAGAAACTATGGCTACACCTTC,CASSDSPDRNYGYTF,TRBV6-4,few,.,TRBJ1-2
TGTGCCACGGCCCCCGGACAGGGGTGGCCCCAGCATTTT,CATAPGQGWPQHF,TRBV6-1,.,TRBD1,TRBJ1-5
TGTGCCAGCAGCTCATCGCCCCGGGACCTCTCCGGCGAGCAGTACTTC,CASSSSPRDLSGEQYF,TRBV7-9,.,.,TRBJ2-7
TGCAGTGCTTTCTCCTACGAGCAGTACTTC,CSAFSYEQYF,TRBV20-1,many,.,TRBJ2-7
TGCGCCAGCAGCCAACGAACCCCGGGACAGGGGGTACTATTCAGCACAGATACGCAGTATTTT,CASSQRTPGQGVLFSTDTQYF,TRBV4-1,.,TRBD1,TRBJ2-3
TGCAGTGCTAGAGCCGGGACAGGGCTGCGAGATACGCAGTATTTT,CSARAGTGLRDTQYF,TRBV20-1,.,TRBD1,TRBJ2-3
TGTGCCAGCAGTTACTCGCGACTAGCGGGAGCGGGAATTTACAATGAGCAGTTCTTC,CASSYSRLAGAGIYNEQFF,TRBV6-5,few,TRBD2,TRBJ2-1
TGCGCCAGCACCCAGGGGGTAGATGGCTACACCTTC,CASTQGVDGYTF,TRBV5-1,few,TRBD1,TRBJ1-2
TGTGCCAGCAGCCAACAACCAAGACAGGACAATGAGCAGTTCTTC,CASSQQPRQDNEQFF,TRBV3-1,many,.,TRBJ2-1
TGTGCCAGCTCTAAGGGGGACAACTATGGCTACACCTTC,CASSKGDNYGYTF,TRBV2,.,.,TRBJ1-2
TGTGCCAGCAGTTATGGACAGGGCACAGATACGCAGTATTTT,CASSYGQGTDTQYF,TRBV28,many,TRBD1,TRBJ2-3
TGTGCCAGCAGCGGGACACCTAACTATGGCTACACCTTC,CASSGTPNYGYTF,TRBV9,few,.,TRBJ1-2
TGTGCCAGCAGCTTTCCTATGCTCAAAGATACGCAGTATTTT,CASSFPMLKDTQYF,TRBV11-2,many,.,TRBJ2-3
TGCAGTGCCCTTGTCATAGCGGGGTCTTACTACAATGAGCAGTTCTTC,CSALVIAGSYYNEQFF,TRBV20-1,few,TRBD2,TRBJ2-1
TGTGCCAGCAGCCGGACAGGGAACACAGATACGCAGTATTTT,CASSRTGNTDTQYF,TRBV7-6,.,TRBD1,TRBJ2-3
TGTGCCAGCAGTGAAGTTCTAGCGGGAGGAGCAGATACGCAGTATTTT,CASSEVLAGGADTQYF,TRBV2,many,TRBD2,TRBJ2-3
TGTGCCAGCCGAGTAGGGACAGGGGCTAGCCAAGAGACCCAGTACTTC,CASRVGTGASQETQYF,TRBV6-1,.,TRBD1,TRBJ2-5
TGTGCCACCAACAGTTCAGGTAGCAATCAGCCCCAGCATTTT,CATNSSGSNQPQHF,TRBV24-1,.,.,TRBJ1-5
TGTGCCAGCAGCTTGGGCAGATATAGCAATCAGCCCCAGCATTTT,CASSLGRYSNQPQHF,TRBV5-6,many,.,TRBJ1-5
TGCAGTGCTAGCCTAGCTCCATTAGACGAGCAGTACTTC,CSASLAPLDEQYF,TRBV20-1,few,.,TRBJ2-7
TGTGCCAGCAGATTAAGCGGGGGCTCCTACAATGAGCAGTTCTTC,CASRLSGGSYNEQFF,TRBV2,.,TRBD2,TRBJ2-1
TGTGCCAGCAGTCCCGGACTCTTCGATACGCAGTATTTT,CASSPGLFDTQYF,TRBV12-3/TRBV12-4,.,.,TRBJ2-3
TGTGCCAGCAGGACAGGGGTGGCAGATACGCAGTATTTT,CASRTGVADTQYF,TRBV5-6,few,TRBD1,TRBJ2-3